This T cell receptor beta chain was retrieved from a study of tumor and adjacent non-tumor tissue in lung cancer. Study-level background: Aged roughly 31 to 80 years, patients included about 11 men and a few women with stage I to III disease.

This CDR3 has 16 residues. Germline lookup yields CDR1 DFQATT and CDR2 SNEGSKA (reference sequence). Regarding this clonotype: Its antigen is undetermined. The junction differs from germline at one of its ends, possibly a read error.

Study-wide results and caveats: Normal lung showed higher cumulative top 100 clone frequency than tumor. Compared with tumor, normal lung showed significantly lower TCR diversity.

A modified ARM-PCR protocol with three rounds of nested PCR amplified TCRbeta. Each CDR3 protein is one row after TCRdb ran MiXCR on the multiplex PCR reads. The sample records around 210,000 distinct CDR3 sequences, 71% being singletons. This sample's RNA came from whole unsorted tissue. The TCR originated in a man in his sixties with non-small cell lung cancer. The material sequenced was lung tumor tissue. The V and J genes are TRBV20-1 and TRBJ2-1, with 10 nucleotides matching TRBD2. The CDR3 DNA follows: TGCAGTGCGACAGATTTTGGGACTAGCGCTTACAAAGAGCAGTTCTTC. Translation: CSATDFGTSAYKEQFF.